The following is a T cell receptor (beta chain) sequence with its context. This sample is drawn from a study of blood T cell repertoires in COVID-19. On the study more broadly: Some COVID-19 samples were acute and others convalescent; all came from the United States, Italy and Spain.

Living in about 25 US areas, the participants were between roughly 18 and 95 years of age. Authors' methods: Amplifying reference gene primers gave estimates of nucleated cell counts. Profiled with immunoSEQ multiplex PCR; TCRdb holds only in-frame clones, not every one. Clonal size and the V and J genes are those of that table, whereas D and trimming came from the DNA. This repertoire shows hundreds of thousands of clones, 80% to 90% found once; its top ten account for 3.8%. Sequenced material: PBMCs or T cells enriched from blood (not recorded which). This TCR was recovered from a woman aged 40 to 49 with acute COVID-19.

This CDR3 reads CASSYGETGELFF. The DNA of the CDR3 is TGTGCCAGCAGTTACGGGGAGACCGGGGAGCTGTTTTTT. The chain links TRBV6-5 to TRBJ2-2; possibly TRBD2 for D (5 bases). The CDR3 extends over 13 amino acids. Trimming stripped 2 bases from V and 5 bases from J, with 6 bases between. Germline V gives CDR1 MNHEY, CDR2 SVGAGI.